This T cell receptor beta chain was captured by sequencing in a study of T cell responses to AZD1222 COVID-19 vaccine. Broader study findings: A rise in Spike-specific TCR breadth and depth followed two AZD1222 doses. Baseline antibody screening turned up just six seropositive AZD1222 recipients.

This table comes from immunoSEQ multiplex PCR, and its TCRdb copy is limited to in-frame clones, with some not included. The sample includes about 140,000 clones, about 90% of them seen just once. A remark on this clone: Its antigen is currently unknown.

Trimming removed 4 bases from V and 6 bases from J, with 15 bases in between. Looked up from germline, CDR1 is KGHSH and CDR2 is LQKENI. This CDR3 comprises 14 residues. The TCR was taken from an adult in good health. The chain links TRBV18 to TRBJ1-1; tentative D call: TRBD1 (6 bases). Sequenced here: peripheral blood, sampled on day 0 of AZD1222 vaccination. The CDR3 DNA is TGTGCCAGCTCACGCCGGACAGAGGTCGCTGAAGCTTTCTTT. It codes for CASSRRTEVAEAFF.